Listed below are T cell receptor beta chains from one sample, sequenced in a study of T cells after yellow fever vaccination. One entry per CDR3 protein, called by TCRdb with MiXCR from the 5' RACE reads. The sample gives over 150,000 distinct CDR3 sequences, around 7.2% of which show up once; 2.5% to 3% is in the top ten. Sequenced here: CD4+ T cells sorted from PBMCs, sampled roughly 5 days after the first yellow fever vaccination. These receptors were taken from a man aged 18 to 29 who received the YFV17D yellow fever vaccine. Each CDR3 is given with its conserved first and last residue. A D gene is named only where the DNA matches it firmly. Where a row states a size, it is once, few, many or the class of an expanded clone; other rows omit it.

CDR3nt	CDR3aa	v_gene	j_gene	d_gene	abundance
TGTGCCAGCAGGCGAACGACAGGGTTGGAGACCCAGTACTTC	CASRRTTGLETQYF	TRBV7-2	TRBJ2-5	TRBD1	many
TGTGCCAGCAGACTCAATCGGGGTGGCGGCACTGAAGCTTTCTTT	CASRLNRGGGTEAFF	TRBV12-3/TRBV12-4	TRBJ1-1	NA	NA
TGTGCCATGACAAGCTATGGCTACACCTTC	CAMTSYGYTF	TRBV2	TRBJ1-2	NA	few
TGTGCCAGCAGCTGGAGCGGGGCTGACTACGAGCAGTACTTC	CASSWSGADYEQYF	TRBV7-9	TRBJ2-7	TRBD2	many
TGCAGTGCTAGTCGTCCAGACCAGACGTCGGCTTTCTTT	CSASRPDQTSAFF	TRBV20-1	TRBJ1-1	NA	many
TGTGCCAGCTCACCCGACAGTAACACTGAAGCTTTCTTT	CASSPDSNTEAFF	TRBV18	TRBJ1-1	NA	NA
TGCGCCAGCAGTGAGTCTAGCGCCAGGCCGAACTATGGCTACACCTTC	CASSESSARPNYGYTF	TRBV10-2	TRBJ1-2	NA	many
TGTGCCAGCAGCTCGACGGTGGGGGTAGGTGAAAAACTGTTTTTT	CASSSTVGVGEKLFF	TRBV9	TRBJ1-4	NA	NA
TGTGCCAGCTCACCGTACGACAGGTCACCATGGGATACGCAGTATTTT	CASSPYDRSPWDTQYF	TRBV18	TRBJ2-3	NA	many
TGCAGCGTTGAAGTAGGACTGCCCTACAATGAGCAGTTCTTC	CSVEVGLPYNEQFF	TRBV29-1	TRBJ2-1	NA	NA
TGTGCCAGCAGCTTAGGAAGAGGGCCTGAGGGCTACACCTTC	CASSLGRGPEGYTF	TRBV7-2	TRBJ1-2	NA	many
TGTGCCAGCAGCTTCCCGAATTCACCCCTCCACTTT	CASSFPNSPLHF	TRBV7-9	TRBJ1-6	NA	many
TGTGCCATCGGGGGAGGCCAAGAGACCCAGTACTTC	CAIGGGQETQYF	TRBV7-9	TRBJ2-5	NA	many
TGTGCCAGCTCACCACCACCCGGAGGGGGTAGCACTGAAGCTTTCTTT	CASSPPPGGGSTEAFF	TRBV18	TRBJ1-1	NA	NA
TGTGCCAGCAGTTACTCAAGGACAGGGAGCTCTGGAAACACCATATATTTT	CASSYSRTGSSGNTIYF	TRBV6-5	TRBJ1-3	TRBD1	many
TGCGCCAGCAAGGGACTAGCGGAAACCGGGGAGCTGTTTTTT	CASKGLAETGELFF	TRBV4-3	TRBJ2-2	TRBD2	few
TGTGCCAGCAGGACTAAGCTAGCGGGGGCCCCGGAGACCCAGTACTTC	CASRTKLAGAPETQYF	TRBV27	TRBJ2-5	TRBD2	few
TGCGCCAGCAGCTGGAACAGGGACAGGGGTTTCTTAACTGAAGCTTTCTTT	CASSWNRDRGFLTEAFF	TRBV5-1	TRBJ1-1	TRBD1	NA
TGTGCCAGCAGCCCCCTCAGGGTAAAGCACCAAGAGACCCAGTACTTC	CASSPLRVKHQETQYF	TRBV7-9	TRBJ2-5	NA	NA
TGTGCCATCAGTGAGCCGAATCCCCCTAGGGTGGATGGCTACACCTTC	CAISEPNPPRVDGYTF	TRBV10-3	TRBJ1-2	NA	many
TGTGCCAGCAGCCTAGTAAACTATGGCTACACCTTC	CASSLVNYGYTF	TRBV12-3/TRBV12-4	TRBJ1-2	NA	many